This is a list of T cell receptor beta chains from one sample in a study of blood T cell repertoires in COVID-19. Method: immunoSEQ multiplex PCR; TCRdb's copy keeps in-frame clones and lacks some. Of about 400,000 clones in the sample, approximately 89% were seen once. Sequenced input: PBMCs or T cells enriched from blood (not recorded which). The receptors were sampled from a man between 40 and 49 years old in a cohort exposed to, infected with or recovered from COVID-19 (not recorded which). Both conserved end residues are part of each CDR3. D genes are given only for firm matches. A row's size may be missing; if present it is once, few, many or a size class.

j_gene,d_gene,v_gene,abundance,CDR3nt,CDR3aa
TRBJ1-1,.,TRBV28,once,TGTGCCAGCAGCACAGGTAACCCTGAAGCTTTCTTT,CASSTGNPEAFF
TRBJ2-7,.,TRBV9,.,TGTGCCAGCAGCGTAGGTATCGACGGGACACAATACGAGCAGTACTTC,CASSVGIDGTQYEQYF
TRBJ1-5,.,TRBV10-3,.,TGTGCCATCGCAGGGCGGAATAGCAATCAGCCCCAGCATTTT,CAIAGRNSNQPQHF
TRBJ1-1,TRBD1,TRBV5-1,.,TGCGCCAGCAGCGCCACAGGGGCCGACACTGAAGCTTTCTTT,CASSATGADTEAFF
TRBJ1-1,TRBD1,TRBV5-1,.,TGCGCCAGCAGCTTACTCGGGACAGGGAACACTGAAGCTTTCTTT,CASSLLGTGNTEAFF
TRBJ2-5,TRBD2,TRBV18,.,TGTGCCAGCTCACCCGGGACTAGCGAAGAGACCCAGTACTTC,CASSPGTSEETQYF
TRBJ1-2,.,TRBV11-2,.,TGTGCCAGCAGCTTAGATAGGAAGACAGTAAAAGATGGCTACACCTTC,CASSLDRKTVKDGYTF
TRBJ2-1,.,TRBV7-2,.,TGTGCCAGCAGCCGCGGAGGGGTCGGGAATGAGCAGTTCTTC,CASSRGGVGNEQFF
TRBJ2-5,.,TRBV27,.,TGTGCCAGCAGTGATAGAAGTGAGACCCAGTACTTC,CASSDRSETQYF
TRBJ2-7,.,TRBV5-4,.,TGTGCCAGCAGCTTCACCGGGATCTACGAGCAGTACTTC,CASSFTGIYEQYF
TRBJ1-6,.,TRBV5-1,.,TGCGCCAGCAGCTTGCAGGGAGGAGGTGGTTCCTATAATTCACCCCTCCACTTT,CASSLQGGGGSYNSPLHF
TRBJ2-3,.,TRBV12-2,.,TGTGCAAGTCGCTTAGGTGAGCGCACTAGCGGTAAGTCTAGCACAGATACGCAGTATTTT,CASRLGERTSGKSSTDTQYF
TRBJ2-2,.,TRBV11-2,.,TGTGCCAGCAGCTCGTGGACAGCTAACACCGGGGAGCTGTTTTTT,CASSSWTANTGELFF
TRBJ2-2,.,TRBV11-1,.,TGTGCCAGCACCCTTTCAGGGAACACCGGGGAGCTGTTTTTT,CASTLSGNTGELFF
TRBJ1-1,TRBD1,TRBV25-1,once,TGTGCCAGCAGTGGAGACAGGGGTAGGACTGAAGCTTTCTTT,CASSGDRGRTEAFF
TRBJ2-3,.,TRBV28,once,TGTGCCAGCAGTGGGCCCCAGGACACAGATACGCAGTATTTT,CASSGPQDTDTQYF
TRBJ2-1,.,TRBV30,.,TGTGCCTGGAGCGCGGGTCATTACAATGAGCAGTTCTTC,CAWSAGHYNEQFF
TRBJ1-5,TRBD1,TRBV7-2,.,TGTGCCAGCAGCCCGACAGGGGCGAGCAGGCAGCCCCAGCATTTT,CASSPTGASRQPQHF
TRBJ2-7,.,TRBV21-1,once,TGTGCCAGCAGCCCCCAGAAGGGACAGTGTTACGAGCAGTACTTC,CASSPQKGQCYEQYF
TRBJ2-1,TRBD1,TRBV5-1,.,TGCGCCAGCAGCTTGGTACAGGGGGCGAATGAGCAGTTCTTC,CASSLVQGANEQFF
TRBJ1-2,TRBD1,TRBV5-1,.,TGCGCCAGCAGTTCTGAGGGGGCGCTTGGTGGCTACACCTTC,CASSSEGALGGYTF
TRBJ1-5,.,TRBV4-1,.,TGCGCCAGCAGCCAAGGCCGGGGTGGCAATCAGCCCCAGCATTTT,CASSQGRGGNQPQHF
TRBJ1-1,TRBD1,TRBV18,.,TGTGCCAGCTCACCGCCGGGGGACAGAAAAGCTTTCTTT,CASSPPGDRKAFF